What follows describes a single T cell receptor beta chain. Its antigen is unknown. Profiled with immunoSEQ multiplex PCR; TCRdb holds only in-frame clones, not every one. Of fewer than 200,000 clones listed, 85% to 95% are singletons. The sample originates from a study of T cell responses to AZD1222 COVID-19 vaccine. Overall study findings and caveats: The donor group comprised mostly white British people and more females; the analysis possibly underestimated clonal diversity. The reported proportion of spike-specific TCRs targeting unmutated variant regions was nearly half.

Trimming removed 2 bases at V and 6 bases at J, with 10 bases between. Germline V CDR1 and CDR2: SGHVS, FQNEAQ. This CDR3 has 13 amino acids. The chain employs TRBV7-8 and TRBJ1-2, with D possibly being TRBD1 (5 bases). The sequenced sample was peripheral blood, obtained on day 0 of AZD1222 vaccination. This receptor was identified in an adult in good health. CDR3 nucleotide sequence: TGTGCCAGCAGCTTACGGTCGGGGCATGGCTACACCTTC. Protein product: CASSLRSGHGYTF.